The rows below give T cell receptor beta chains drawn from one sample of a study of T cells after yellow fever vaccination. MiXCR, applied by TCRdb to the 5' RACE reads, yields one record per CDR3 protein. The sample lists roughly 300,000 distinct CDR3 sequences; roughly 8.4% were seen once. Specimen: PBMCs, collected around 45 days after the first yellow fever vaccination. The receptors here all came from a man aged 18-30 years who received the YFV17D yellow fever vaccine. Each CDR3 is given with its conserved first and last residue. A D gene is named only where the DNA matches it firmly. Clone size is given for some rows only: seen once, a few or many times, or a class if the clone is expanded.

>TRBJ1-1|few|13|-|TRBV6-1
TGTGCCAGCAGGGGGACCACGGAAGGCGAAGCTTTCTTT
CASRGTTEGEAFF
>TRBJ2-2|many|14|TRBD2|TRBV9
TGTGCCAGCAGCGTAGGCGGGGGCACCGGGGAGCTGTTTTTT
CASSVGGGTGELFF
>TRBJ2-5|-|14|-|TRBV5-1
TGCGCCAGCAGCAGATTAGGACAGCAAGAGACCCAGTACTTC
CASSRLGQQETQYF
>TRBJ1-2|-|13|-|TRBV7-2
TGTGCCAGCAGCTTCACAGGGTACTATGGCTACACCTTC
CASSFTGYYGYTF
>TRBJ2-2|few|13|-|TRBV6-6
TGTGCCAGCCTGGGAAGAGACACCGGGGAGCTGTTTTTT
CASLGRDTGELFF
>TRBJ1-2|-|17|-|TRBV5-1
TGCGCCAGCAGCTTGAGTTTTCGGAGGGAAGCTAACTATGGCTACACCTTC
CASSLSFRREANYGYTF
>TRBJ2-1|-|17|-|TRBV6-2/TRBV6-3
TGTGCCAGCAGTTACTCACTGTCAGGGAGGCCCTACAATGAGCAGTTCTTC
CASSYSLSGRPYNEQFF
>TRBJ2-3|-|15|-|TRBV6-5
TGTGCCAGCAGTACCCCAGGAGGGGGGCTGGATACGCAGTATTTT
CASSTPGGGLDTQYF
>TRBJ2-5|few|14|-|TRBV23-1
TGCGCCAGCAGTCAATCTGGGGGGCAGGGGACCCAGTACTTC
CASSQSGGQGTQYF
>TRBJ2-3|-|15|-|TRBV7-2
TGTGCCAGCAGCCCAGCACGGAGTAGCACAGATACGCAGTATTTT
CASSPARSSTDTQYF
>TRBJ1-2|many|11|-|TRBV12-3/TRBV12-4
TGTGCCAGCAGTCTAGGGAGTGGCTACACCTTC
CASSLGSGYTF
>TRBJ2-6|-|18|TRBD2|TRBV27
TGTGCCAGCAGTCCCCGGACTAGCGAAGGCTCTGGGGCCAACGTCCTGACTTTC
CASSPRTSEGSGANVLTF
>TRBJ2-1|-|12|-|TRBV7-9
TGTGCCAGCGCCAATCCGGGGAATGAGCAGTTCTTC
CASANPGNEQFF
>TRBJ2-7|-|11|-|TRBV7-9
TGTGCCAGCAGCCCAGTCCACGAGCAGTACTTC
CASSPVHEQYF
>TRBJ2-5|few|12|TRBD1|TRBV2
TGTGCCAGCAGTGCCCAGGGGGAAACCCAGTACTTC
CASSAQGETQYF
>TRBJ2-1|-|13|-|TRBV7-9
TGTGCCAGCAGCACTTACAGGGTAGATGAGCAGTTCTTC
CASSTYRVDEQFF
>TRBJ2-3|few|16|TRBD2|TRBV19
TGTGCCAGTAGTATCCCGGCGGGGGGCCCCACAGATACGCAGTATTTT
CASSIPAGGPTDTQYF
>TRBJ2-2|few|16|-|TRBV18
TGTGCCAGCTCACCATTCGACTACCAAAACACCGGGGAGCTGTTTTTT
CASSPFDYQNTGELFF
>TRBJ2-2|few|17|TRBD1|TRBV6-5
TGTGCCAGCAGTTACTCAAGGGACAGCTCGAACACCGGGGAGCTGTTTTTT
CASSYSRDSSNTGELFF
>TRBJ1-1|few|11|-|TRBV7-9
TGTGCCAGCAGCAGGGACCTCGAAGCTTTCTTT
CASSRDLEAFF
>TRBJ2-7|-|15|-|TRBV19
TGTGCCAGCACTCCCTCCGAGACACCCGACTACGAGCAGTACTTC
CASTPSETPDYEQYF
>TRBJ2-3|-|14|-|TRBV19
TGTGCCAGTAGTGTTCAGGGGAGCACAGATACGCAGTATTTT
CASSVQGSTDTQYF
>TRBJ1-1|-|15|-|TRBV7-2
TGTGCCAGCAGCACCCGCAGGACCGACTACACTGAAGCTTTCTTT
CASSTRRTDYTEAFF
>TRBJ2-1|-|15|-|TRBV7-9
TGTGCCAGCAGCAGCAACAAGGACAGTTACAATGAGCAGTTCTTC
CASSSNKDSYNEQFF
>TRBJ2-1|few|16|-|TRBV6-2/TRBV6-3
TGTGCCAGCAGTTATGGGGCGCGACGACTGTACAATGAGCAGTTCTTC
CASSYGARRLYNEQFF
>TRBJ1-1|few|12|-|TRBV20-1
TGCAGTGCTCGAGGTTTTGGCACTGAAGCTTTCTTT
CSARGFGTEAFF
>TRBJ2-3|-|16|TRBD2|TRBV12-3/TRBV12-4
TGTGCCAGCAGAAACGAGGGACTAGCGGTCACAGATACGCAGTATTTT
CASRNEGLAVTDTQYF
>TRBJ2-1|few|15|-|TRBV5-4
TGTGCCAGCAAACCTTCGTCCTTTTGGGGGGATGAGCAGTTCTTC
CASKPSSFWGDEQFF
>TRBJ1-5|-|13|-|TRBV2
TGTGCCAGCAGTGAGGAGGGGAATCAGCCCCAGCATTTT
CASSEEGNQPQHF
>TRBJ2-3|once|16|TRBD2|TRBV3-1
TGTGCCAGCAGCGGACTAGCGGGGTCCAGCACAGATACGCAGTATTTT
CASSGLAGSSTDTQYF
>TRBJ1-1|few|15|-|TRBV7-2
TGTGCCAGCAGCTTAGGTTTGGGTGGGGGCCCTGAAGCTTTCTTT
CASSLGLGGGPEAFF
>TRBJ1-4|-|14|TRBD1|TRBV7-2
TGTGCCAGCAGCTCTGGACAGGGAAAGGAAAAACTGTTTTTT
CASSSGQGKEKLFF
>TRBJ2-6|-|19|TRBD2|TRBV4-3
TGCGCCAGCAGCCAAGGAATGGCTAGCGGGGGGGCTGGGGCCAACGTCCTGACTTTC
CASSQGMASGGAGANVLTF
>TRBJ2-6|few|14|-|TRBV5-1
TGCGCCAGCAAGGAACTCTCTGGGGCCAACGTCCTGACTTTC
CASKELSGANVLTF
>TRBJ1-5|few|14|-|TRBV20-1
TGCAGTGCTAGAGTGGGCCATGGCAATCAGCCCCAGCATTTT
CSARVGHGNQPQHF
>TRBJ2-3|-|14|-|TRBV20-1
TGCAGTGCTTCACCCGTTTCTAGCACAGATACGCAGTATTTT
CSASPVSSTDTQYF
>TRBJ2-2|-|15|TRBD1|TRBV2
TGTGCCAGCAGCGTGGGACAGGGGGACTCCGGGGAGCTGTTTTTT
CASSVGQGDSGELFF
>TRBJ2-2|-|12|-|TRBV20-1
TGCAGTGTCGCTAGCCCCACCGGGGAGCTGTTTTTT
CSVASPTGELFF
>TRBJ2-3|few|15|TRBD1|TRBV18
TGTGCCAGCTCACCATACAGGGGTATCGGTGATACGCAGTATTTT
CASSPYRGIGDTQYF
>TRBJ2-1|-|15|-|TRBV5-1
TGCGCCAGCAGCGTGAGACAGAGCTCCTACAATGAGCAGTTCTTC
CASSVRQSSYNEQFF
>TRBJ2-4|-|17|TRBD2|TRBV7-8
TGTGCCAGCAGCAGTTCTGCGGGGGGGCCGGCCAAAAACATTCAGTACTTC
CASSSSAGGPAKNIQYF
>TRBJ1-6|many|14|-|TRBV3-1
TGTGCCAGCAGCCAAGGCCTGGTGGGTACACCCCTCCACTTT
CASSQGLVGTPLHF
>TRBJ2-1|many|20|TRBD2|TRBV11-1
TGTGCCAGCAGTTCCCAACAGCCGGGACTAGCGGGGGGCTCCTACAATGAGCAGTTCTTC
CASSSQQPGLAGGSYNEQFF
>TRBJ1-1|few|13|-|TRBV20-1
TGCAGTGCTAGAGATAAGCTGAACACTGAAGCTTTCTTT
CSARDKLNTEAFF
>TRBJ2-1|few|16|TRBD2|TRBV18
TGTGCCAGCTCACCAACTAGCGGGGGGGGCTACAATGAGCAGTTCTTC
CASSPTSGGGYNEQFF
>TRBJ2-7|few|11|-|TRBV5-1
TGCGCCAGCCAACAGGGCTACGAGCAGTACTTC
CASQQGYEQYF
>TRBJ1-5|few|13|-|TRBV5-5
TGTGCCAGCAGCAAGGACGGCAATCAGCCCCAGCATTTT
CASSKDGNQPQHF
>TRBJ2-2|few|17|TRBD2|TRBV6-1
TGTGCCAGCCGCCCGGGGACCGGGGGGAGGAACACCGGGGAGCTGTTTTTT
CASRPGTGGRNTGELFF
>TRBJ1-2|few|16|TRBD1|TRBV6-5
TGTGCCAGCAGTTTCTCCCGGACAGGCGCCCTCTATGGCTACACCTTC
CASSFSRTGALYGYTF
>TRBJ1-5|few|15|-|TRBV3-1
TGTGCCAGCAGCCAGTTCACGAGTAGCAATCAGCCCCAGCATTTT
CASSQFTSSNQPQHF
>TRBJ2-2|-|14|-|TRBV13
TGTGCCAGCATCCAAACAGGGCGCACCGGGGAGCTGTTTTTT
CASIQTGRTGELFF
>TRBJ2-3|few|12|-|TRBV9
TGTGCCAGCAGCACCTTTGGGGGGAGGCTGTATTTT
CASSTFGGRLYF
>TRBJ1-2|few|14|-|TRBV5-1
TGCGCCAGCAGCGGCGGAGGTGAAGGCGGTGGCTACACCTTC
CASSGGGEGGGYTF
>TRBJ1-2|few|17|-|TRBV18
TGTGCCAGCTCACCTACAAAACCGATACGGGACTCCCAAGTCTACACCTTC
CASSPTKPIRDSQVYTF
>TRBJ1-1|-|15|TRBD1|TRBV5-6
TGTGCCAGCAGCCACCGGACAGGGTGGAACACTGAAGCTTTCTTT
CASSHRTGWNTEAFF
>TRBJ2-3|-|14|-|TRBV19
TGTGCCAGTAGTATCAGTCAGGCGCCAGATACGCAGTATTTT
CASSISQAPDTQYF
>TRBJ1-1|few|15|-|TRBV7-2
TGTGCCAGCAGCTTAGTAGCAACCGGGGAGACTGAAGCTTTCTTT
CASSLVATGETEAFF